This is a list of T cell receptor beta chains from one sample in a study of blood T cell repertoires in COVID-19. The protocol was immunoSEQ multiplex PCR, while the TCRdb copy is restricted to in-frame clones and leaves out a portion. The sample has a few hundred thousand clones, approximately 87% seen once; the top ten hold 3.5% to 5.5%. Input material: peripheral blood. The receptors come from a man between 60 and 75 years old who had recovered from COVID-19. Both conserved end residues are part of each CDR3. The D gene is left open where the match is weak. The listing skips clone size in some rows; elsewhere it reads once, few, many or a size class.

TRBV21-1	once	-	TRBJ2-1	CASSKGGWIPGHSSYNEQFF	TGTGCCAGCAGCAAAGGGGGGTGGATTCCGGGACACAGCTCCTACAATGAGCAGTTCTTC
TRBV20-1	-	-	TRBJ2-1	CSAGGNEQFF	TGCAGTGCCGGGGGTAATGAGCAGTTCTTC
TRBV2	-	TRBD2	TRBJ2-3	CASSEASGGHTQYF	TGTGCCAGCAGTGAAGCTAGCGGGGGGCATACGCAGTATTTT
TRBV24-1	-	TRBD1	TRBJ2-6	CATTPPGGLGANVLTF	TGTGCCACCACTCCCCCAGGGGGTCTCGGGGCCAACGTCCTGACTTTC
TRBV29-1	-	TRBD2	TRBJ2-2	CSVVIAGGPTGELFF	TGCAGCGTTGTAATAGCGGGAGGGCCGACCGGGGAGCTGTTTTTT
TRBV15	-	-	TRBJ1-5	CATSRERGPQPQHF	TGTGCCACCAGCAGAGAGCGGGGTCCCCAGCCCCAGCATTTT
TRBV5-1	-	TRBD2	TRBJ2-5	CASSLTGGIETQYF	TGCGCCAGCAGCCTGACGGGAGGGATTGAGACCCAGTACTTC
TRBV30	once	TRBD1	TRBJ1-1	CAWQGVLGAEAFF	TGTGCCTGGCAGGGGGTGCTCGGCGCTGAAGCTTTCTTT
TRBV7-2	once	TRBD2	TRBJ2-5	CASSPGGSGGAGVEETQYF	TGTGCCAGCAGCCCTGGCGGGAGCGGGGGGGCCGGAGTTGAAGAGACCCAGTACTTC
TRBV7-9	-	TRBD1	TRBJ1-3	CASSLGKTGFSGNTIYF	TGTGCCAGCAGCTTAGGGAAGACAGGGTTCTCTGGAAACACCATATATTTT
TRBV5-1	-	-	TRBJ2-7	CASSLGLPSGEQYF	TGCGCCAGCAGCTTGGGTCTTCCCTCGGGCGAGCAGTACTTC
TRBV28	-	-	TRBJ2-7	CASSLGGGQAAYEQYF	TGTGCCAGTTCGCTAGGCGGGGGACAGGCCGCTTACGAGCAGTACTTC
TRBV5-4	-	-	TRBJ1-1	CASSTEQGNTEAFF	TGTGCCAGCAGTACGGAACAGGGGAACACTGAAGCTTTCTTT
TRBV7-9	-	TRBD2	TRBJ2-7	CASSLALTSGGYEQYF	TGTGCCAGCAGCTTAGCGCTCACTAGCGGCGGATACGAGCAGTACTTC
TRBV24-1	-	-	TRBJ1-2	CATSDLWGGYTF	TGTGCCACCAGTGATTTGTGGGGCGGCTACACCTTC
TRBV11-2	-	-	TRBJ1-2	CASSSRQTDGYTF	TGTGCCAGCAGCTCGAGACAAACTGATGGCTACACCTTC